One and the same sample provided the 4 T cell receptor beta chains below, sequenced in a study of Graves' ophthalmopathy and Graves' hyperthyroidism (dated by TCRdb to 2017 to 2018). Instrument on record: Illumina HiSeq 2000. TCR beta CDR3 regions were amplified from RNA transcripts for repertoire sequencing. The first round of RT-PCR was done with HTBI primers and the Qiagen OneStep RT-PCR kit, and was followed by a second round of multiplex PCR, then size selection and purification. TCRdb trimmed public reads at Q25 via fastp, called clones via MiXCR and kept in-frame beta chains. CDR3 protein duplicates are merged, each entry listing the most common genes and DNA. Present in this sample are roughly 400,000 distinct CDR3 sequences, 17% of which were seen just once. Roughly 2.3% of the sample comes from the top ten. The source material was peripheral blood. All receptors derive from an adult woman with stable Graves' hyperthyroidism.

This clonotype has ten or more counts. The chain carries TRBV12-3 or TRBV12-4 and TRBJ2-5; 7 nucleotides match TRBD2. V shed 4 bases, J shed 1 base, and the junction held 3 bases outside the gene matches. The CDR3 has 14 amino acids. CDR3 nucleotide sequence: TGTGCCAGCAGTTACCTAGCGGTCCAAGAGACCCAGTACTTC. Translating gives CASSYLAVQETQYF.

In regard to this clonotype: The conserved final phenylalanine or tryptophan is absent from the CDR3, which likely points to a read error. The J gene is TRBJ2-5, the V gene TRBV12-3 or TRBV12-4; the D is unclear. The CDR3 is 11 residues long. The CDR3, as DNA: TGTGCCAGGAGTTGGGGAGAGACCCAGTACTTG. Residues: CARSWGETQYL.

Many counts were recorded for this clonotype. The chain joins TRBV27 to TRBJ1-2, with D perhaps TRBD1 (6 bases). The V and J ends lost 3 bases and 5 bases respectively, with 19 bases between them. This CDR3 contains 16 residues. The V gene's germline CDR1 is MNHEY and CDR2 SMNVEV (reference sequence). This CDR3 is CASSLTPSGGLYGYTF. The CDR3 nucleotides are TGTGCCAGCAGTTTGACCCCGTCGGGGGGCCTGTATGGCTACACCTTC.

This clonotype was detected a few times. The rearrangement uses TRBV7-2 and TRBJ2-1, with 7 nucleotides matching TRBD1. With 5 bases clipped from V and 2 bases from J, the junction kept 9 bases outside the gene matches. The CDR3 length is 16 residues. The V gene's germline CDR1 is SGHTA and CDR2 FQGNSA. Here the CDR3 DNA reads TGTGCCAGCAGCGCCAAGACAGGGCTTGCCTACAATGAGCAGTTCTTC. Translation: CASSAKTGLAYNEQFF.